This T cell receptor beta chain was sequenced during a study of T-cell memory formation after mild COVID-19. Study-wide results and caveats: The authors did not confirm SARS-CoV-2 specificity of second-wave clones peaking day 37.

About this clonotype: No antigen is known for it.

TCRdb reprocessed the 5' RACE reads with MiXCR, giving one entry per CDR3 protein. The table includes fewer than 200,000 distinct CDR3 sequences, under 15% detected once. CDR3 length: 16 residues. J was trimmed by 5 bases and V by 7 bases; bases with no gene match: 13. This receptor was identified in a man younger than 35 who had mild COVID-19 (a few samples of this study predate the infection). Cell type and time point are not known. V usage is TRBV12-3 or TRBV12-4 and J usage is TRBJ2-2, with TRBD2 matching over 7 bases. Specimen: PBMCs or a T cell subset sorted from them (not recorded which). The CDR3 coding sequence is TGTGCCAGCACCGGGACTACCAAATTGCGGACCGGGGAGCTGTTTTTT. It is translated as CASTGTTKLRTGELFF.